The 3 T cell receptor beta chains presented below share a single source sample, sequenced in a study of glioma-infiltrating T cells. The iRepertoire nested amplicon-rescue multiplex PCR amplified TCR alpha and beta CDR3s from RNA. Each CDR3 protein is one row after TCRdb ran MiXCR on the multiplex PCR reads. The sample contains about 130,000 distinct CDR3 sequences, around 23% of which appear only once. The sample was glioma tissue, nonneoplastic brain tissue, or PBMCs (not recorded which). The receptors stem from a human donor with low-grade glioma or glioblastoma, undergoing nonglioma brain surgery, or in good health (not recorded which).

This clonotype was seen only a few times. The CDR3 loop reads CASSFRLYGYTF. The CDR3 DNA is TGTGCCAGCAGCTTCCGTCTCTATGGCTACACCTTC. The rearrangement uses TRBV3-1 and TRBJ1-2; D is ambiguous. Germline CDR1 reads LGHDT; CDR2 reads YNNKEL (reference sequence). The V gene lost 5 bases and the J gene lost 4 bases, with 8 bases spanning the gap. The CDR3 consists of 12 residues.

The rearrangement links TRBV7-2 to TRBJ1-4, with D possibly TRBD1 on 5 matching bases. CDR1 and CDR2 (germline): SGHTA, FQGNSA. The CDR3 covers 12 residues. Trimming removed 7 bases at V and 7 bases at J, with 10 bases between. CDR3 bases: TGTGCCAGCAAACGGGGGGGTGAAAAACTGTTTTTT. The encoded protein is CASKRGGEKLFF.

This clonotype has at least ten counts. The J gene is TRBJ1-3, the V gene TRBV28, with D perhaps matching TRBD1 (5 bases). Germline V lookup: CDR1 MDHEN, CDR2 SYDVKM. V was shortened by 6 bases and J by 3 bases, with 9 bases between the two germline ends. This CDR3 has 13 amino acids. Written as DNA, the CDR3 is TGTGCCAGCAGCCAGGGAGGTGGAAACACCATATATTTT. The encoded protein is CASSQGGGNTIYF.